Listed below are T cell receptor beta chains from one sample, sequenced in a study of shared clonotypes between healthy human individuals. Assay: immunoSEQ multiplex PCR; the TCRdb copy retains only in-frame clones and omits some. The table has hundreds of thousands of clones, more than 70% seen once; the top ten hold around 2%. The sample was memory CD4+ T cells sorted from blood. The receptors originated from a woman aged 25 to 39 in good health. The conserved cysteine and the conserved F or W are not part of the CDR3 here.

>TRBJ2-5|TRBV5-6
ASSLVSYFQETQY
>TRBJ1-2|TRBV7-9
ASSPGQNYGYT
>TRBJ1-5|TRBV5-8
ASSGGPDSNQPQH
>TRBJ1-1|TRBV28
ASTDSLTRRTEAF
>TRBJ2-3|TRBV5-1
ASSLEGQGAIDTQY
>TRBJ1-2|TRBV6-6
ASSPPGVGYGYT
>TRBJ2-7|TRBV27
ASGLSGSLHEQY
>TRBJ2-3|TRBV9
ASSVRDTTSTDTQY
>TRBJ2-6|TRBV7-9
ASSLGGSGANVLA
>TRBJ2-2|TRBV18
ASSPSEQGATGELF
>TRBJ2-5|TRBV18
ASSPRGKGETQY
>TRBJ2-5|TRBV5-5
ASSRQGTWVKGETQY
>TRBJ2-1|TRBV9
ASSPGLGIGPPHNEQF
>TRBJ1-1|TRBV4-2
ASSRTGGSTNTEAF
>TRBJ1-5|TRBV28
ASRVTGFQPQH
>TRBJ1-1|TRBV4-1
ASSQERARENTEAF
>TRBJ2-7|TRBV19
ASSTPGRRGYEQY
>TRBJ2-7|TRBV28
ASSDPRTGQGWGEQY
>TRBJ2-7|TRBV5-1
ASSRDGGYEQY
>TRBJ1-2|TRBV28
ASSLGQGLGRLGYT
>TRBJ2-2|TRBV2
ASSDAGGYVGELF
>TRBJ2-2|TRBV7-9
ASSLGGGRVTGELF
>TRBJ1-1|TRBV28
ASSPTGRGTEAF
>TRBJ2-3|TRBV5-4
ASSHGTSGPTDTQY
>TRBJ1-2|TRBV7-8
ASSLVAGSNYGYT
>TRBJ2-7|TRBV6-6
ASSPFRGSGNEQY
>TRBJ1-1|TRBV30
ASSPGGTMNTEAF
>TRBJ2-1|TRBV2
ASRLGSGRGYNEQF
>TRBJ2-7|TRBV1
TSSQVAARIPYEQY
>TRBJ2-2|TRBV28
ASRHSGRFTGGELF
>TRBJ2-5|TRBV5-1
ASSLGLAGKSETQY